The rows below give T cell receptor beta chains drawn from one sample of a study of blood T cell repertoires in COVID-19. Here immunoSEQ multiplex PCR was the method, and the copy in TCRdb shows in-frame clones only, minus some. The table lists fewer than 350,000 clones, around 85% of them singletons. The sample was PBMCs or T cells enriched from blood (not recorded which). These TCRs come from a woman aged 40 to 50 with acute COVID-19. The CDR3 runs from the conserved cysteine through the conserved F or W. Fields, in order: D gene, clone size, V gene, J gene, CDR3 protein, CDR3 DNA. The D gene is left open where the match is weak. Not every row has a clone size; where given, it reads once, few, many or a size class.

D gene: TRBD2; clone size: NA; V gene: TRBV7-9; J gene: TRBJ2-3; CDR3 protein: CASSLPRAGGLDTQYF; CDR3 DNA: TGTGCCAGCAGCTTACCCCGGGCGGGAGGCCTGGATACGCAGTATTTT
D gene: NA; clone size: NA; V gene: TRBV11-2; J gene: TRBJ1-1; CDR3 protein: CASSQRSGTEAFF; CDR3 DNA: TGTGCCAGCAGCCAAAGGTCGGGGACTGAAGCTTTCTTT
D gene: TRBD1; clone size: NA; V gene: TRBV4-2; J gene: TRBJ1-6; CDR3 protein: CASSQGTGGRSPLHF; CDR3 DNA: TGTGCCAGCAGCCAAGGGACAGGCGGACGTTCACCCCTCCACTTT
D gene: TRBD2; clone size: NA; V gene: TRBV13; J gene: TRBJ2-5; CDR3 protein: CASSLTSGGLGKTQYF; CDR3 DNA: TGTGCCAGCAGCTTAACCAGCGGGGGGTTAGGAAAGACCCAGTACTTC
D gene: TRBD1; clone size: NA; V gene: TRBV3-1/TRBV3-2; J gene: TRBJ1-1; CDR3 protein: CASSLISAGQGAGEAFF; CDR3 DNA: TGTGCCAGCAGTCTTATTTCGGCAGGACAGGGGGCTGGTGAAGCTTTCTTT
D gene: NA; clone size: once; V gene: TRBV7-2; J gene: TRBJ2-7; CDR3 protein: CASSLSAGNEQYF; CDR3 DNA: TGTGCCAGCAGCTTATCTGCAGGGAACGAGCAGTACTTC
D gene: TRBD1; clone size: NA; V gene: TRBV9; J gene: TRBJ2-7; CDR3 protein: CASSVGTGGAYEQYF; CDR3 DNA: TGTGCCAGCAGCGTTGGGACAGGGGGCGCGTACGAGCAGTACTTC
D gene: TRBD2; clone size: NA; V gene: TRBV28; J gene: TRBJ2-1; CDR3 protein: CASSPSSGIGSYNEQFF; CDR3 DNA: TGTGCCAGCAGTCCCTCTAGCGGTATCGGCTCCTACAATGAGCAGTTCTTC
D gene: TRBD1; clone size: NA; V gene: TRBV5-6; J gene: TRBJ1-2; CDR3 protein: CASSLPGQGYTNYGYTF; CDR3 DNA: TGTGCCAGCAGCTTGCCGGGACAGGGGTATACTAACTATGGCTACACCTTC
D gene: TRBD1; clone size: NA; V gene: TRBV7-2; J gene: TRBJ2-5; CDR3 protein: CASSLGQKETQYF; CDR3 DNA: TGTGCCAGCAGCTTGGGACAGAAAGAGACCCAGTACTTC
D gene: NA; clone size: NA; V gene: TRBV9; J gene: TRBJ1-2; CDR3 protein: CASTPQVMNYGYTF; CDR3 DNA: TGTGCCAGCACCCCTCAGGTGATGAACTATGGCTACACCTTC
D gene: NA; clone size: NA; V gene: TRBV11-2; J gene: TRBJ1-2; CDR3 protein: CASSLGDLNYGYTF; CDR3 DNA: TGTGCCAGCAGCTTAGGCGATCTTAACTATGGCTACACCTTC
D gene: TRBD2; clone size: NA; V gene: TRBV20-1; J gene: TRBJ2-1; CDR3 protein: CSASWVFSGRANEQFF; CDR3 DNA: TGCAGTGCTAGTTGGGTCTTTAGCGGGAGGGCCAATGAGCAGTTCTTC
D gene: NA; clone size: once; V gene: TRBV3-1/TRBV3-2; J gene: TRBJ1-3; CDR3 protein: CASSQRTGISGNTIYF; CDR3 DNA: TGTGCCAGCAGCCAAAGGACGGGGATCTCTGGAAACACCATATATTTT
D gene: TRBD1; clone size: once; V gene: TRBV29-1; J gene: TRBJ1-1; CDR3 protein: CSVAQDRVAFF; CDR3 DNA: TGCAGCGTTGCCCAGGACAGGGTGGCTTTCTTT
D gene: TRBD1; clone size: NA; V gene: TRBV5-4; J gene: TRBJ1-1; CDR3 protein: CASSSGANRGMNTEAFF; CDR3 DNA: TGTGCCAGCAGCTCCGGAGCCAACAGGGGGATGAACACTGAAGCTTTCTTT
D gene: TRBD1; clone size: NA; V gene: TRBV9; J gene: TRBJ1-5; CDR3 protein: CASSDAPGQGHPQHF; CDR3 DNA: TGTGCCAGCAGCGATGCTCCGGGACAGGGGCATCCCCAGCATTTT
D gene: NA; clone size: NA; V gene: TRBV28; J gene: TRBJ2-1; CDR3 protein: CASSLYSEAYNEQFF; CDR3 DNA: TGTGCCAGCAGTTTATATTCGGAGGCTTACAATGAGCAGTTCTTC
D gene: TRBD2; clone size: NA; V gene: TRBV10-2; J gene: TRBJ2-3; CDR3 protein: CASSEIESGGPDTQYF; CDR3 DNA: TGCGCCAGCAGTGAGATCGAGTCGGGGGGGCCTGATACGCAGTATTTT
D gene: NA; clone size: NA; V gene: TRBV6-1; J gene: TRBJ1-5; CDR3 protein: CASSESPGLGQPQHF; CDR3 DNA: TGTGCCAGCAGTGAATCTCCAGGGTTGGGTCAGCCCCAGCATTTT
D gene: NA; clone size: NA; V gene: TRBV5-1; J gene: TRBJ1-2; CDR3 protein: CASSLVETGNYGYTF; CDR3 DNA: TGCGCCAGCAGCTTGGTCGAGACAGGCAACTATGGCTACACCTTC
D gene: NA; clone size: NA; V gene: TRBV7-9; J gene: TRBJ2-3; CDR3 protein: CASSTEGGPDTQYF; CDR3 DNA: TGTGCCAGCAGCACCGAGGGTGGGCCAGATACGCAGTATTTT
D gene: TRBD2; clone size: NA; V gene: TRBV27; J gene: TRBJ2-7; CDR3 protein: CASSRDYLTLYF; CDR3 DNA: TGTGCCAGCAGCCGGGACTACCTCACGCTGTACTTC
D gene: TRBD2; clone size: NA; V gene: TRBV25-1; J gene: TRBJ2-3; CDR3 protein: CASSSMTSVDTQYF; CDR3 DNA: TGTGCCAGCAGCTCTATGACTAGCGTAGATACGCAGTATTTT
D gene: TRBD2; clone size: NA; V gene: TRBV27; J gene: TRBJ2-7; CDR3 protein: CASSLVPSGSTYEQYF; CDR3 DNA: TGTGCCAGCAGCCTCGTGCCTAGCGGGAGTACTTACGAGCAGTACTTC
D gene: NA; clone size: NA; V gene: TRBV3-1/TRBV3-2; J gene: TRBJ2-7; CDR3 protein: CASSPEELGSYEQYF; CDR3 DNA: TGTGCCAGCAGCCCGGAGGAACTGGGCTCCTACGAGCAGTACTTC
D gene: NA; clone size: NA; V gene: TRBV28; J gene: TRBJ2-7; CDR3 protein: CASSRQQTYEQYF; CDR3 DNA: TGTGCCAGCAGTCGTCAACAGACCTACGAGCAGTACTTC
D gene: TRBD1; clone size: NA; V gene: TRBV10-3; J gene: TRBJ1-4; CDR3 protein: CAISERGGKEKLFF; CDR3 DNA: TGTGCCATCAGTGAACGAGGGGGCAAGGAAAAACTGTTTTTT
D gene: NA; clone size: NA; V gene: TRBV6-5; J gene: TRBJ2-2; CDR3 protein: CASSRGSANTGELFF; CDR3 DNA: TGTGCCAGCAGCCGAGGAAGCGCGAACACCGGGGAGCTGTTTTTT
D gene: TRBD1; clone size: NA; V gene: TRBV19; J gene: TRBJ1-2; CDR3 protein: CASSISQGQGRGYTF; CDR3 DNA: TGTGCCAGTAGTATCTCTCAGGGACAGGGCCGAGGCTACACCTTC
D gene: TRBD2; clone size: NA; V gene: TRBV24-1; J gene: TRBJ2-5; CDR3 protein: CATSDRTSGSGETQYF; CDR3 DNA: TGTGCCACCAGTGACCGGACTAGCGGGAGCGGTGAGACCCAGTACTTC
D gene: NA; clone size: NA; V gene: TRBV7-9; J gene: TRBJ2-5; CDR3 protein: CASSLGHLQETQYF; CDR3 DNA: TGTGCCAGCAGCTTAGGGCACCTCCAAGAGACCCAGTACTTC
D gene: NA; clone size: NA; V gene: TRBV25-1; J gene: TRBJ1-1; CDR3 protein: CASSDRVGTGITFF; CDR3 DNA: NA
D gene: TRBD1; clone size: NA; V gene: TRBV4-2; J gene: TRBJ2-2; CDR3 protein: CASSQEGTDSANTGELFF; CDR3 DNA: TGTGCCAGCAGCCAAGAGGGGACAGACTCCGCGAACACCGGGGAGCTGTTTTTT
D gene: NA; clone size: NA; V gene: TRBV6-5; J gene: TRBJ2-2; CDR3 protein: CASKSQGNTGELFF; CDR3 DNA: TGTGCCAGCAAGAGCCAGGGGAACACCGGGGAGCTGTTTTTT
D gene: TRBD1; clone size: NA; V gene: TRBV20-1; J gene: TRBJ2-3; CDR3 protein: CSASRAPGQQTHLSTDTQYF; CDR3 DNA: TGCAGTGCTAGTAGAGCACCGGGACAGCAGACCCATTTAAGCACAGATACGCAGTATTTT
D gene: NA; clone size: few; V gene: TRBV3-1/TRBV3-2; J gene: TRBJ1-6; CDR3 protein: CASSQELGSNSPLHF; CDR3 DNA: TGTGCCAGCAGCCAAGAGTTAGGGAGCAATTCACCCCTCCACTTT
D gene: NA; clone size: NA; V gene: TRBV28; J gene: TRBJ1-5; CDR3 protein: CASSRDWASNQPQHF; CDR3 DNA: TGTGCCAGCAGCCGGGACTGGGCTAGCAATCAGCCCCAGCATTTT
D gene: TRBD2; clone size: NA; V gene: TRBV19; J gene: TRBJ2-5; CDR3 protein: CASSTDSGSGETQYF; CDR3 DNA: TGTGCCAGTAGTACGGATAGCGGGAGCGGAGAGACCCAGTACTTC
D gene: TRBD2; clone size: NA; V gene: TRBV4-3; J gene: TRBJ2-1; CDR3 protein: CASSLGTSGSSSYNEQFF; CDR3 DNA: TGCGCCAGCAGCCTCGGGACTAGCGGGAGTAGTTCCTACAATGAGCAGTTCTTC
D gene: TRBD1; clone size: NA; V gene: TRBV19; J gene: TRBJ1-2; CDR3 protein: CASSRDRRYGYTF; CDR3 DNA: TGTGCCAGTAGTAGGGACAGGCGCTATGGCTACACCTTC